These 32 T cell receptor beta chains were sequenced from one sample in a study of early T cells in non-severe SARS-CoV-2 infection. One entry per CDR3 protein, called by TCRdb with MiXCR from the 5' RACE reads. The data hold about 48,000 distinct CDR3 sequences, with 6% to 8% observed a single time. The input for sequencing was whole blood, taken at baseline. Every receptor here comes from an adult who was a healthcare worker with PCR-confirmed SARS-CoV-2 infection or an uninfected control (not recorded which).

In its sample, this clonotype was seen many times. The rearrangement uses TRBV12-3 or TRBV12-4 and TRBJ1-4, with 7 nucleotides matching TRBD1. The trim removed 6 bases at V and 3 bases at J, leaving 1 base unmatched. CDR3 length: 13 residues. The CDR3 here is CASRGQPNEKLFF. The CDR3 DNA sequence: TGTGCCAGCAGGGGACAGCCTAATGAAAAACTGTTTTTT.

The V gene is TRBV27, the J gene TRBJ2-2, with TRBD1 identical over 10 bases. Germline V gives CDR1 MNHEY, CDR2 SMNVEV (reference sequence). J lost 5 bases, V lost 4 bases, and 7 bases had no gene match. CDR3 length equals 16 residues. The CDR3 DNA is TGTGCCAGCAGTTCATACCGGGACAGGGGTACCGGGGAGCTGTTTTTT. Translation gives CASSSYRDRGTGELFF.

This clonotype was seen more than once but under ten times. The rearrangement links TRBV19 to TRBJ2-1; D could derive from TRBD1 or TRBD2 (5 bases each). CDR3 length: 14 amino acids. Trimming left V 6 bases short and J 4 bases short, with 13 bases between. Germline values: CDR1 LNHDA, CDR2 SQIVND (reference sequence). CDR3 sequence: CASRGPLFYNEQFF. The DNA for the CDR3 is TGTGCCAGTAGGGGACCCCTATTTTACAATGAGCAGTTCTTC.

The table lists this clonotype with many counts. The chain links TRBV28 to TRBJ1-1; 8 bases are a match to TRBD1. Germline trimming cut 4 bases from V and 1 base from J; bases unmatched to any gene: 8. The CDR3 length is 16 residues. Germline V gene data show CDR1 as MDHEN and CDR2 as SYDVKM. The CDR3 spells CASSSARRGPNTEAFF. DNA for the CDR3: TGTGCCAGCAGTTCCGCCCGCAGGGGGCCGAACACTGAAGCTTTCTTT.

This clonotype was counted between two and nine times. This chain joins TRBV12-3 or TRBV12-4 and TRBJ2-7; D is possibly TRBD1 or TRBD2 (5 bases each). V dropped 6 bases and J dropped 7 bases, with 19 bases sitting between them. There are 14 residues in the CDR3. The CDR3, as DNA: TGTGCCAGCAGAGCCAGGGACGGCTGGGGGGAGCAGTACTTC. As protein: CASRARDGWGEQYF.

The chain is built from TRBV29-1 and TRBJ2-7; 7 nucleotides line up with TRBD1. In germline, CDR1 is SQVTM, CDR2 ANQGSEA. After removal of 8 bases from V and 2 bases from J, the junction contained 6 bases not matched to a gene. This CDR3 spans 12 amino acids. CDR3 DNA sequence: TGCAGCATGGGGGACAGCCCCTACGAGCAGTACTTC. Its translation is CSMGDSPYEQYF.

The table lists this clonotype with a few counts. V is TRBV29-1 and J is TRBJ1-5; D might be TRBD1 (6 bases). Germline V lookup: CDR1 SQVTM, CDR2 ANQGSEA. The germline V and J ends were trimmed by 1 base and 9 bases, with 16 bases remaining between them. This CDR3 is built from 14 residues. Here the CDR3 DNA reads TGCAGCGTTGAAGGGGACAACATCTTGGGGCCCCAGCATTTT. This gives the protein CSVEGDNILGPQHF. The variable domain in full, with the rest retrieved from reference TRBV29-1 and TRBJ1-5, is SAVISQKPSRDICQRGTSLTIQCQVDSQVTMMFWYRQQPGQSLTLIATANQGSEATYESGFVIDKFPISRPNLTFSTLTVSNMSPEDSSIYLCSVEGDNILGPQHFGDGTRLSIL.

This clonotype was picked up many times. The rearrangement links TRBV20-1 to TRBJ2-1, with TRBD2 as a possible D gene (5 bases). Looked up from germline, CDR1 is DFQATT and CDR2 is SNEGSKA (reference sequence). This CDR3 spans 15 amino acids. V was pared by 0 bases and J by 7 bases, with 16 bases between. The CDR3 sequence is CSARDPSGPGNEQFF. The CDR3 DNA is TGCAGTGCTAGAGATCCCAGCGGCCCGGGGAATGAGCAGTTCTTC.

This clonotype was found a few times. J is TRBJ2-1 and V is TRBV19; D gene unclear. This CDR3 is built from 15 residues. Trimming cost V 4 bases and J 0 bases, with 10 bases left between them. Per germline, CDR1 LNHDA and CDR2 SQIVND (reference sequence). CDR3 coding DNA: TGTGCCAGTAGTAGGGTCCTAAGCTCCTACAATGAGCAGTTCTTC. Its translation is CASSRVLSSYNEQFF.

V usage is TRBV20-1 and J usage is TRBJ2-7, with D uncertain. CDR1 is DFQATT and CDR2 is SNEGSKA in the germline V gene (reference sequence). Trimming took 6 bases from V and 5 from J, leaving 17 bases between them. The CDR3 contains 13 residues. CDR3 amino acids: CSARPHYKNEQYF. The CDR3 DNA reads TGCAGTGCCCGACCACACTATAAAAACGAGCAGTACTTC.

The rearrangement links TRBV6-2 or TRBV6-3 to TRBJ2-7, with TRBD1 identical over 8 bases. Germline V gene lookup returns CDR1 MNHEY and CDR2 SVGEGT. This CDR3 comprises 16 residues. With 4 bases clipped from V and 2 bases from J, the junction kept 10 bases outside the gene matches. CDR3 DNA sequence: TGTGCCAGCAGTTCCCCGGCCGGGACAGGCGCCTACGAGCAGTACTTC. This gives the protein CASSSPAGTGAYEQYF.

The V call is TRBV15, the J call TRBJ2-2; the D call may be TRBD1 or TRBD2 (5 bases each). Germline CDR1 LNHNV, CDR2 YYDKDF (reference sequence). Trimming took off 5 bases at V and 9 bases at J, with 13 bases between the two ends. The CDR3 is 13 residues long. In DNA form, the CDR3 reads TGTGCCACCAGCGGGACCAGATATTGGGAGCTGTTTTTT. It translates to CATSGTRYWELFF.

CDR3 DNA sequence: TGTGCCAGCAGTTTAGAGTCCCGGACAGGGTATAATGAAAAACTGTTTTTT. Protein sequence: CASSLESRTGYNEKLFF. This sequence joins TRBV27 and TRBJ1-4, with 8 bases matching TRBD1. The CDR3 spans 17 residues. Germline CDR1 is MNHEY and CDR2 is SMNVEV (reference sequence). Trimming cost V 2 bases and J 4 bases; bases outside gene matches: 9.

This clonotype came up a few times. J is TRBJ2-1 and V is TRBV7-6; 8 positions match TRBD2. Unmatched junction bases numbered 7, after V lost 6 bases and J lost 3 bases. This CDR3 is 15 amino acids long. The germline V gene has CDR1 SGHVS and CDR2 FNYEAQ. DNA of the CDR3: TGTGCCAGCAGTTTTACTAGCGGAATCTACAATGAGCAGTTCTTC. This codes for CASSFTSGIYNEQFF.

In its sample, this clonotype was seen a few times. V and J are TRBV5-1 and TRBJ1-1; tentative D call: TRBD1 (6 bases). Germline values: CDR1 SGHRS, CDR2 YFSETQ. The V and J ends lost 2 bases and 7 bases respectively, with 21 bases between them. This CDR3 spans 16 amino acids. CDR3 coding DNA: TGCGCCAGCAGCTTAAACAGGGTTGAAGGGGGATTTGAAGCTTTCTTT. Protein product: CASSLNRVEGGFEAFF.

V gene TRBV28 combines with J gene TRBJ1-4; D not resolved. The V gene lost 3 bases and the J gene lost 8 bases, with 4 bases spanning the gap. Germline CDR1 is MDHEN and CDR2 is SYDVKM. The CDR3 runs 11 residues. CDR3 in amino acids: CASSFTEKLFF. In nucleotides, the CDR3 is TGTGCCAGCAGTTTCACCGAAAAACTGTTTTTT.

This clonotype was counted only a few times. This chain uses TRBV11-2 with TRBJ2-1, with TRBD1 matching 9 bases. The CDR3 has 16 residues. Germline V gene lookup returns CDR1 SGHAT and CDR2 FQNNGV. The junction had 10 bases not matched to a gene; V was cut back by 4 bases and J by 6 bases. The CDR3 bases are TGTGCCAGCAGCTCCGGGACAGGGTGGAACATCAATGAGCAGTTCTTC. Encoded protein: CASSSGTGWNINEQFF.

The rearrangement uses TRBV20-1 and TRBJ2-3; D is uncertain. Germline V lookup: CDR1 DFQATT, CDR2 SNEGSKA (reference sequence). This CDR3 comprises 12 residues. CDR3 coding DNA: TGCGGACGTGCTACAACGACAGATACGCAGTATTTT. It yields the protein CGRATTTDTQYF.

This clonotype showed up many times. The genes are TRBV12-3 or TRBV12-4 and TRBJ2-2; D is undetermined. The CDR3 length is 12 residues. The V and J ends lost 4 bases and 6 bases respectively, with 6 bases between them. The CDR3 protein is CASSSVPGELFF. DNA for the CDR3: TGTGCCAGCAGTTCGGTGCCCGGGGAGCTGTTTTTT.

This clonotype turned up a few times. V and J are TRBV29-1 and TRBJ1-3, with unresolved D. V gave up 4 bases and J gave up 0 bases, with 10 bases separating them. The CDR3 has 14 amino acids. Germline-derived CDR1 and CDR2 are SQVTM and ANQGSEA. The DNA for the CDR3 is TGCAGCGTTGGAGGCGGCCTCTCTGGAAACACCATATATTTT. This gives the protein CSVGGGLSGNTIYF.

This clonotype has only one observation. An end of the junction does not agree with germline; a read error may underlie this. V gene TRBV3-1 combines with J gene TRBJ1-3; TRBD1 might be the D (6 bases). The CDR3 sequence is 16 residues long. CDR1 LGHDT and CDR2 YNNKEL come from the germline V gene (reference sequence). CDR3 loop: CASSNRDNPAGNTTYF. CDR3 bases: TGTGCCAGCAGCAACCGGGACAATCCGGCTGGAAACACCACATATTTT.

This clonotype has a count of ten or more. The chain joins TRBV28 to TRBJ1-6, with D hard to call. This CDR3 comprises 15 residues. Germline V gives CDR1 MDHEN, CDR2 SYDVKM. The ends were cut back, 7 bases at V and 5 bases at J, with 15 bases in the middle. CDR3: CASTPGGNHNSPLHF. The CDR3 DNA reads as TGTGCCAGCACCCCGGGCGGCAATCATAATTCACCCCTCCACTTT.

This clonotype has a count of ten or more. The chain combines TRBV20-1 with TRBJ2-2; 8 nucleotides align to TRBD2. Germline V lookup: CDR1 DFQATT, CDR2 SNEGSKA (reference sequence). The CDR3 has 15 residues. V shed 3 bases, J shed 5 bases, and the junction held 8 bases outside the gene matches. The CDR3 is CSASKAGAATGELFF. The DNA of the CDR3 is TGCAGTGCTAGTAAAGCGGGAGCTGCTACCGGGGAGCTGTTTTTT.

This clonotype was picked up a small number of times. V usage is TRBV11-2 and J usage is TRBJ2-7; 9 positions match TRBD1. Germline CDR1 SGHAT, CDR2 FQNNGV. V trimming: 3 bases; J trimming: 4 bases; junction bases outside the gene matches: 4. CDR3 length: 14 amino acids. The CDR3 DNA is TGTGCCAGCAGCTTCGGGACAGGGACTTACGAGCAGTACTTC. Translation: CASSFGTGTYEQYF.

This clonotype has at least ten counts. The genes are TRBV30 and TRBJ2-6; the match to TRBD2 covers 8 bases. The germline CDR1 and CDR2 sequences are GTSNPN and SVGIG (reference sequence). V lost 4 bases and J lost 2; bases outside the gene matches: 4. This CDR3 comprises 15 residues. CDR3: CAWTPGGAGANVLTF. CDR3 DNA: TGTGCCTGGACCCCGGGAGGGGCTGGGGCCAACGTCCTGACTTTC.

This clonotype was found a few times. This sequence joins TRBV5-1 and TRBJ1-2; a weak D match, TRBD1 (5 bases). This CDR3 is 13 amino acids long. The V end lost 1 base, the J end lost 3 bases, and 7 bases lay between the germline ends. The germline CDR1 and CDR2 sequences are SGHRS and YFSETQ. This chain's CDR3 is CASSLQGDYGYTF. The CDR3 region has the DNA TGCGCCAGCAGCTTGCAGGGAGACTATGGCTACACCTTC. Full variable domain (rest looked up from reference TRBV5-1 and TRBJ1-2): KAGVTQTPRYLIKTRGQQVTLSCSPISGHRSVSWYQQTPGQGLQFLFEYFSETQRNKGNFPGRFSGRQFSNSRSEMNVSTLELGDSALYLCASSLQGDYGYTFGSGTRLTVV.

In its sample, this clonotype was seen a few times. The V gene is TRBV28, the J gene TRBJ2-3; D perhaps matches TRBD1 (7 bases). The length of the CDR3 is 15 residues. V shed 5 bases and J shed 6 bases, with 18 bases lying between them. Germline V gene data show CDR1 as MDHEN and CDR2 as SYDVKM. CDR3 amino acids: CASSPGGGRADTQYF. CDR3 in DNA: TGTGCCAGCAGTCCTGGAGGGGGCCGTGCCGATACGCAGTATTTT.

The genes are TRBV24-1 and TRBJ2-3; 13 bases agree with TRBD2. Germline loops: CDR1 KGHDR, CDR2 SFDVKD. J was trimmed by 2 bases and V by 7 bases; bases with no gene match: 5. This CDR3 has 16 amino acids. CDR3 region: CATRPTSGRTTDTQYF. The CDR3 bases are TGTGCCACCAGACCGACTAGCGGGAGGACCACAGATACGCAGTATTTT.

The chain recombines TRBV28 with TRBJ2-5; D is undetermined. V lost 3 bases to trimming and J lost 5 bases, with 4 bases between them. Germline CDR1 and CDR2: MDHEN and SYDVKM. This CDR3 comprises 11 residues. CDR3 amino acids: CASSFSETQYF. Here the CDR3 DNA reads TGTGCCAGCAGTTTTTCGGAGACCCAGTACTTC. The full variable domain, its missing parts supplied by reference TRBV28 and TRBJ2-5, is DVKVTQSSRYLVKRTGEKVFLECVQDMDHENMFWYRQDPGLGLRLIYFSYDVKMKEKGDIPEGYSVSREKKERFSLILESASTNQTSMYLCASSFSETQYFGPGTRLLVL.

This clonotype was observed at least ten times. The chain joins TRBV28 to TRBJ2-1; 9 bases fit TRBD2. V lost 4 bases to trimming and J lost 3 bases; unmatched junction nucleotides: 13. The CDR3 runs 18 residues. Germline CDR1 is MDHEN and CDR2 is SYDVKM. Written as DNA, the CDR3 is TGTGCCAGCAGTTCACTCCCTAGAACACTAGCGGGCTACAATGAGCAGTTCTTC. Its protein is CASSSLPRTLAGYNEQFF.

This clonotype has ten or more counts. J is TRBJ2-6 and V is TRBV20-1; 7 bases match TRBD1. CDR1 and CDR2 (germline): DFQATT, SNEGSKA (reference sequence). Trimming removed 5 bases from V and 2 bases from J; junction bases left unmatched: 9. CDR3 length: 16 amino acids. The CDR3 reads CSARDRVVAGANVLTF. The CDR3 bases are TGCAGTGCTCGCGACAGGGTGGTAGCTGGGGCCAACGTCCTGACTTTC.

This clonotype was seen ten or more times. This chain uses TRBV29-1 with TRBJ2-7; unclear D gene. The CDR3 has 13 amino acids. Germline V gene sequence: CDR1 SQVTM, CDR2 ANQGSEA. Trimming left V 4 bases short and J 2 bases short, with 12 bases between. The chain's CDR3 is CSVAHPTPYEQYF. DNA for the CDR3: TGCAGCGTTGCCCACCCGACCCCCTACGAGCAGTACTTC.